A single sample is the source of the 27 T cell receptor beta chains below, sequenced in a study of T cells in Graves' hyperthyroidism and ophthalmopathy. RNA transcripts yielded amplified TCR beta CDR3 regions. HTBI primers were employed in a first-round RT-PCR of the TCR CDR3. MiXCR, applied by TCRdb to the multiplex PCR reads, yields one record per CDR3 protein. The repertoire holds 640,000 or so distinct CDR3 sequences, 13% to 15% seen once, with around 7% in the top ten. The sequencing sample was made of blood. All receptors come from a young woman with Graves' ophthalmopathy.

This sequence joins TRBV11-3 and TRBJ2-2; 10 bases line up with TRBD2. This CDR3 is 17 amino acids long. Germline loops: CDR1 SGHNT, CDR2 YENEEA. V shed 5 bases, J shed 6 bases, and the junction held 12 bases outside the gene matches. In nucleotides, the CDR3 is TGTGCCAGCAGCCCCGAGACTAGCGGGTGGGGCGCCGGGGAGCTGTTTTTT. Amino acid sequence: CASSPETSGWGAGELFF.

V and J are TRBV27 and TRBJ2-7, with 7 bases that match TRBD1. Germline CDR1 reads MNHEY; CDR2 reads SMNVEV (reference sequence). Trimming removed 6 bases from V and 2 bases from J; junction bases left unmatched: 7. The CDR3 covers 14 residues. The CDR3 sequence: CASRSRGTAYEQYF. The CDR3 DNA is TGTGCCAGCAGGTCCAGGGGGACGGCCTACGAGCAGTACTTC.

This clonotype was recorded at least ten times. CDR3 nucleotide sequence: TGCAGTGCTAGAGATTTGAGGGGGGGCAGGGAAGCTTTCTTT. Translation: CSARDLRGGREAFF. V usage is TRBV20-1 and J usage is TRBJ1-1, with D possibly TRBD1 on 6 matching bases. V lost 0 bases, J lost 8 bases, and 16 bases lay in between. The CDR3 is 14 amino acids. CDR1 and CDR2 from the germline V gene are DFQATT and SNEGSKA (reference sequence).

This clonotype showed up just a few times. The chain joins TRBV19 to TRBJ2-5; weak D call: TRBD2 (6 bases). The better agreement between TRBJ2-1 and the DNA end casts doubt on the J call. Germline CDR1 reads LNHDA; CDR2 reads SQIVND (reference sequence). The CDR3 loop spans 11 amino acids. CDR3 sequence reads: CASSIASVQFF. CDR3 DNA: TGTGCCAGTAGTATTGCTAGCGTGCAGTTCTTC.

This clonotype has a count of ten or more. The chain combines TRBV7-8 with TRBJ2-2, with D hard to call. Germline lookup yields CDR1 SGHVS and CDR2 FQNEAQ. V was shortened by 0 bases and J by 1 base, with 3 bases between the two germline ends. The CDR3 has 14 residues. CDR3 amino acids: CASSLAGNTGELFF. The CDR3, as DNA: TGTGCCAGCAGCTTAGCCGGGAACACCGGGGAGCTGTTTTTT.

V usage is TRBV20-1 and J usage is TRBJ1-5; no definite D call. Deletions cut 0 bases from V and 2 bases from J, with 8 bases between. The CDR3 consists of 14 residues. CDR1 and CDR2 (germline): DFQATT, SNEGSKA (reference sequence). CDR3 in DNA: TGCAGTGCTAGAGACCGTACAGGCAATCAGCCCCAGCATTTT. As protein: CSARDRTGNQPQHF.

This clonotype was recorded many times. The V gene is TRBV2, the J gene TRBJ2-3, with a tentative D call TRBD2 (5 bases). CDR3 length: 13 residues. CDR1 is SNHLY and CDR2 is FYNNEI in the germline V gene. Trimming stripped 0 bases from V and 10 bases from J, with 11 bases between. CDR3 coding DNA: TGTGCCAGCAGTGAAGCGCAAGGAGGACCGCAGTATTTT. Translation: CASSEAQGGPQYF.

Many counts were recorded for this clonotype. This sequence joins TRBV10-3 and TRBJ2-2; 7 nucleotides match TRBD1. V lost 6 bases and J lost 4; bases outside the gene matches: 5. The CDR3 is 14 amino acids. The germline V gene has CDR1 ENHRY and CDR2 SYGVKD. In DNA form, the CDR3 reads TGTGCCATCAGGGGACAGCCGAGCACCGGGGAGCTGTTTTTT. It codes for CAIRGQPSTGELFF.

This clonotype was found many times. In DNA, the CDR3 is TGCGCCAGCACGCGGGACAGGGCTGGGGAGCAGTACTTC. Translating gives CASTRDRAGEQYF. This chain uses TRBV5-1 with TRBJ2-7; 9 bases fit TRBD1. CDR3 length equals 13 residues. Germline-derived CDR1 and CDR2 are SGHRS and YFSETQ. After removal of 6 bases from V and 7 bases from J, the junction contained 8 bases not matched to a gene.

This clonotype was counted a few times. J is TRBJ2-1 and V is TRBV20-1, with TRBD1 matching 8 bases. The CDR3 spans 13 residues. Germline V gives CDR1 DFQATT, CDR2 SNEGSKA (reference sequence). V shed 4 bases and J 8 bases; nucleotides not matched to a gene: 7. This chain's CDR3 is CSAKDRVRDEQFF. In DNA, the CDR3 is TGCAGTGCTAAGGACAGGGTTAGGGATGAGCAGTTCTTC.

To note about this clonotype: A clone one base away is much larger, so this may be a read error. The chain recombines TRBV7-2 with TRBJ2-7; 7 bases match TRBD2. CDR1 is SGHTA and CDR2 is FQGNSA in the germline V gene. V gave up 7 bases and J gave up 4 bases; unmatched junction bases: 19. The CDR3 contains 17 residues. The CDR3 DNA reads as TGTGCCAGCAACTCGGCTAAGGGGCGGGAGTATGATTACGAGCAGTACTTC. Its translation is CASNSAKGREYDYEQYF.

J is TRBJ2-1 and V is TRBV19, with 11 bases aligning to TRBD2. J lost 7 bases, V lost 7 bases, and 12 bases had no gene match. The CDR3 is made up of 16 amino acids. CDR1 is LNHDA and CDR2 is SQIVND in the germline V gene (reference sequence). CDR3 amino acids: CASTLHSGRAINEQFF. CDR3 DNA: TGTGCCAGTACCTTACATAGCGGGAGGGCCATAAATGAGCAGTTCTTC.

The genes are TRBV6-5 and TRBJ1-2; unclear D gene. CDR3 size: 14 residues. CDR1 is MNHEY, CDR2 SVGAGI, per germline. With 2 bases removed from V and 9 bases from J, the gap between germline ends came to 16 bases. The DNA for the CDR3 is TGTGCCAGCAGTTACGGGCAGGAGGAGGTTAGCTACACCTTC. Its translation: CASSYGQEEVSYTF.

In its sample, this clonotype was seen many times. Since a much larger clone is just one base distant, this may be a read error. The conserved phenylalanine or tryptophan is not found at the CDR3 terminus, so this likely reflects a read error. The chain combines TRBV12-3 or TRBV12-4 with TRBJ1-1, with unresolved D. This CDR3 comprises 13 residues. V was clipped by 3 bases and J by 5 bases, with 10 bases between them. CDR3 residues: CASSFTGVTEAFL. DNA for the CDR3: TGTGCCAGCAGTTTTACTGGGGTGACTGAAGCTTTCCTT.

This clonotype appeared many times. J is TRBJ2-3 and V is TRBV19; possible D gene TRBD2, 6 bases. CDR1 and CDR2 from the germline V gene are LNHDA and SQIVND (reference sequence). Trimming removed 5 bases at V and 0 bases at J, with 24 bases between. The CDR3 contains 19 residues. The CDR3: CASSSYPTRDGSSTDTQYF. DNA of the CDR3: TGTGCCAGTAGTTCTTACCCTACCCGTGACGGGAGCAGCACAGATACGCAGTATTTT.

This clonotype was counted at least ten times. The rearrangement joins TRBV27 to TRBJ1-2; 7 nucleotides agree with TRBD1. The CDR3 sequence is 15 residues long. Germline CDR1 and CDR2: MNHEY and SMNVEV (reference sequence). J was trimmed by 6 bases and V by 0 bases; bases with no gene match: 7. The CDR3 nucleotides are TGTGCCAGCAGTTTATCGATGGGACAGTTGAATGGCTACACCTTC. It is translated as CASSLSMGQLNGYTF.

This clonotype was detected only a few times. The J gene is TRBJ1-4, the V gene TRBV28; D gene ambiguous. The CDR3 runs to 14 residues. Germline V gene sequence: CDR1 MDHEN, CDR2 SYDVKM. The V end lost 7 bases, the J end lost 7 bases, and 16 bases lay between the germline ends. The CDR3 DNA reads as TGTGCCAGCAAACCGGGCCAAGCGCTTGAAAAACTGTTTTTT. Its translation is CASKPGQALEKLFF.

This clonotype was detected a few times. This chain uses TRBV9 with TRBJ2-7; 7 bases agree with TRBD2. V lost 4 bases and J lost 3; bases outside the gene matches: 10. Germline CDR1 is SGDLS and CDR2 is YYNGEE. The CDR3 contains 15 residues. CDR3 region: CASSPLGSGNYEQYF. CDR3 coding DNA: TGTGCCAGCAGCCCTCTCGGGAGCGGGAACTACGAGCAGTACTTC. The full variable domain, with the rest looked up from reference TRBV9 and TRBJ2-7, is DSGVTQTPKHLITATGQRVTLRCSPRSGDLSVYWYQQSLDQGLQFLIQYYNGEERAKGNILERFSAQQFPDLHSELNLSSLELGDSALYFCASSPLGSGNYEQYFGPGTRLTVT.

This chain connects TRBV20-1 to TRBJ2-1; 11 bases are a match to TRBD1. Germline values: CDR1 DFQATT, CDR2 SNEGSKA (reference sequence). The CDR3 contains 13 residues. J was trimmed by 8 bases and V by 5 bases; bases with no gene match: 5. CDR3 region: CSASGTGGYEQFF. CDR3 in DNA: TGCAGTGCTTCTGGGACAGGGGGTTATGAGCAGTTCTTC.

As regards this clonotype: Just one base apart from a much larger clone, this may be a read error. The chain employs TRBV28 and TRBJ2-6; D is unclear. Trimming removed 6 bases at V and 2 bases at J, with 8 bases between. The length of the CDR3 is 14 residues. Germline-derived CDR1 and CDR2 are MDHEN and SYDVKM. The CDR3 region is CASRDQAGANVLTF. DNA of the CDR3: TGTGCCAGCAGGGATCAGGCTGGGGCCAACGTCCTGACTTTC.

The chain recombines TRBV20-1 with TRBJ2-1; TRBD2 matches at 12 bases. Germline lookup yields CDR1 DFQATT and CDR2 SNEGSKA (reference sequence). Trimming took 5 bases from V and 6 from J; bases not matched to a gene: 8. The CDR3 runs 15 residues. CDR3 amino acids: CSALAGGTPGNEQFF. The CDR3 DNA follows: TGCAGTGCTCTAGCGGGAGGGACCCCGGGCAATGAGCAGTTCTTC.

The table lists this clonotype with many counts. The rearrangement links TRBV4-2 to TRBJ2-2; perhaps TRBD1 as D (5 bases). The length of the CDR3 is 17 residues. Germline V lookup: CDR1 LGHNA, CDR2 YNFKEQ. Trimming stripped 1 base from V and 2 bases from J, with 14 bases between. The CDR3 nucleotides read TGTGCCAGCAGCCAAGGGGGTTTTACAGGAAACACCGGGGAGCTGTTTTTT. It translates to CASSQGGFTGNTGELFF.

At least ten counts were recorded for this clonotype. J is TRBJ2-7 and V is TRBV28; 7 positions match TRBD1. The germline V gene has CDR1 MDHEN and CDR2 SYDVKM. V shed 6 bases, J shed 8 bases, and the junction held 4 bases outside the gene matches. The CDR3 is 11 residues long. In nucleotides, the CDR3 is TGTGCCAGCAGAGACAGGGAACAGCAGTACTTC. Its protein product is CASRDREQQYF.

This clonotype showed up just a few times. This rearrangement joins TRBV27 to TRBJ1-4, with a tentative D call TRBD1 (5 bases). CDR3 length: 13 residues. The germline V gene has CDR1 MNHEY and CDR2 SMNVEV (reference sequence). Trimming removed 1 base from V and 8 bases from J, with 8 bases in between. CDR3 coding DNA: TGTGCCAGCAGTTTATTTTGGGACGAAAAACTGTTTTTT. It encodes CASSLFWDEKLFF.

This CDR3 reads CASSPETGGSYEQYF. The CDR3 DNA reads as TGTGCCAGCTCACCCGAGACAGGGGGATCCTACGAGCAGTACTTC. The chain couples TRBV18 to TRBJ2-7; TRBD1 matches at 9 bases. There are 15 residues in the CDR3. Germline CDR1 reads KGHSH; CDR2 reads LQKENI. The junction had 4 bases not matched to a gene; V was cut back by 3 bases and J by 1 base.

This clonotype was seen many times. The J gene is TRBJ2-5, the V gene TRBV20-1; D is unclear. Trimming removed 0 bases from V and 0 bases from J, with 14 bases in between. CDR1 and CDR2 from the germline V gene are DFQATT and SNEGSKA (reference sequence). The CDR3 loop spans 16 amino acids. This CDR3 is CSARDRSESHQETQYF. The CDR3 nucleotides are TGCAGTGCTAGAGATCGATCGGAATCTCACCAAGAGACCCAGTACTTC.

There are many counts of this clonotype. V is TRBV3-1 and J is TRBJ1-5; 10 bases agree with TRBD1. Germline V gene sequence: CDR1 LGHDT, CDR2 YNNKEL (reference sequence). V dropped 1 base and J dropped 6; count of bases not matched to a gene: 3. The CDR3 totals 15 residues. The CDR3 region has the DNA TGTGCCAGCAGCCAAGGGACAGGGGGTTTTCAGCCCCAGCATTTT. This gives the protein CASSQGTGGFQPQHF.